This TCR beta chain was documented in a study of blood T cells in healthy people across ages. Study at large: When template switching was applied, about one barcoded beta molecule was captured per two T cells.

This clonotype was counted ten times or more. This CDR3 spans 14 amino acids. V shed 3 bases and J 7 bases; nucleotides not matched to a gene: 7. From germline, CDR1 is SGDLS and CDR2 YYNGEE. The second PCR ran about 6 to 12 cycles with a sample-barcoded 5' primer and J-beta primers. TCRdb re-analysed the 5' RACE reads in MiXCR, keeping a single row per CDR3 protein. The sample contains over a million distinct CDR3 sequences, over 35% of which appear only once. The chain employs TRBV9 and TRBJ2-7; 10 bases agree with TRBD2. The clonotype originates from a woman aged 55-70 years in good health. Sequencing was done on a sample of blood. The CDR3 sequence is CASSAASGSGEQYF. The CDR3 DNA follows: TGTGCCAGCAGCGCGGCTAGCGGGAGTGGGGAGCAGTACTTC. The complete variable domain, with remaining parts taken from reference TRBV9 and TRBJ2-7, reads DSGVTQTPKHLITATGQRVTLRCSPRSGDLSVYWYQQSLDQGLQFLIQYYNGEERAKGNILERFSAQQFPDLHSELNLSSLELGDSALYFCASSAASGSGEQYFGPGTRLTVT.